A selection of T cell receptor beta chains follows, all from one sample in a study of OX40 agonist ivuxolimab in advanced cancers. The assay was immunoSEQ multiplex PCR, and TCRdb's table has in-frame clones only and misses some. The sample lists 90,000 to 100,000 clones; nearly 90% were seen once. The specimen comprised CD4+ or CD8+ T cells sorted from blood, sampled in a trial of the OX40 agonist ivuxolimab. The receptors derive from an adult with an advanced solid tumor such as melanoma, head and neck, liver or kidney cancer. Both conserved end residues are part of each CDR3. Each record gives: J gene, D gene, clone size, V gene, CDR3 DNA, CDR3 protein. A D gene is named only where the DNA matches it firmly. Clone size is given for some rows only: seen once, a few or many times, or a class if the clone is expanded.

>TRBJ2-2|TRBD2|.|TRBV10-3
TGTGCCAGTGTAGCGGGAGGGCGGACCGGGGAGCTGTTTTTT
CASVAGGRTGELFF
>TRBJ2-1|TRBD2|.|TRBV19
TGTGCCAGTAGTAGGTCTCTAGCGGGAGTAGGAGCCGTCAATGAGCAGTTCTTC
CASSRSLAGVGAVNEQFF
>TRBJ2-2|.|.|TRBV7-3
TGTGCCAGCAGCCCCCTGTCGGCCACCGGGGAGCTGTTTTTT
CASSPLSATGELFF
>TRBJ2-5|.|.|TRBV6-1
TGTGCCAGCAGTGCAGGATTCCGGGAGACCCAGTACTTC
CASSAGFRETQYF
>TRBJ1-5|TRBD1|few|TRBV30
TGTGCCTGGAGTCCTGACAGGGCGGGTCAGCCCCAGCATTTT
CAWSPDRAGQPQHF
>TRBJ2-3|TRBD2|.|TRBV10-1
TGCGCCACCGGACTAGCGGGAGCGACAGATACGCAGTATTTT
CATGLAGATDTQYF
>TRBJ2-1|TRBD2|.|TRBV14
TGTGCCAGCAATGTAGCGGGGGCGAGGGGAGGTGAGCAGTTCTTC
CASNVAGARGGEQFF
>TRBJ1-5|TRBD1|.|TRBV4-1
TGCGCCAGCAGCCCGGGACAGGGGGTTTCCAATCAGCCCCAGCATTTT
CASSPGQGVSNQPQHF
>TRBJ1-2|TRBD1|.|TRBV30
TGTGCCTGGTTACCAGGGGGCAACTATGGCTACACCTTC
CAWLPGGNYGYTF
>TRBJ2-7|.|.|TRBV11-2
TGTGCCAGCAGCTTAGCGGGACTTAACTCCTACGAGCAGTACTTC
CASSLAGLNSYEQYF
>TRBJ2-1|.|.|TRBV18
TGTGCCAGCTCACCACCGTGGCGGGGCAGGGTAAATGAGCAGTTCTTC
CASSPPWRGRVNEQFF
>TRBJ2-3|.|once|TRBV7-2
TGTGCCAGCAGCTCGAGAGCGGGTGCGCCCCCAGATACGCAGTATTTT
CASSSRAGAPPDTQYF
>TRBJ1-2|.|once|TRBV27
TGTGCCAGCAGAAGCGGGCGTACGGGCTACACCTTC
CASRSGRTGYTF
>TRBJ2-2|TRBD1|.|TRBV2
TGTGCCAGCATCCCCGGACAGGCTCACACCGGGGAGCTGTTTTTT
CASIPGQAHTGELFF
>TRBJ2-5|TRBD1|.|TRBV19
TGTGCCAGTGTAGGCAGGGGGCGACAAGAGACCCAGTACTTC
CASVGRGRQETQYF
>TRBJ1-1|.|.|TRBV27
TGTGCCAGCAGTAAAACAGGGAACACTGAAGCTTTCTTT
CASSKTGNTEAFF
>TRBJ1-1|.|.|TRBV6-5
TGTGCCAGCAGTGAAGCGGGTACTGAAGCTTTCTTT
CASSEAGTEAFF